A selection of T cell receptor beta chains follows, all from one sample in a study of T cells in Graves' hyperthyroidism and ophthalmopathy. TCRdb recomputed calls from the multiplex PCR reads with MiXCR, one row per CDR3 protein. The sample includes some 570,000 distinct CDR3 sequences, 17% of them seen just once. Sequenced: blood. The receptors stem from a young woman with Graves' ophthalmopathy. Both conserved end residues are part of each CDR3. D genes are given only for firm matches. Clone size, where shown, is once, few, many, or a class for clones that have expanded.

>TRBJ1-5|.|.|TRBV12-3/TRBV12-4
CASSLEFRAQPQHF
TGTGCCAGCAGTTTAGAGTTCAGGGCTCAGCCCCAGCATTTT
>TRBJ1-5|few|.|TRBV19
CASSIGRGNNQPQHF
TGTGCCAGTAGTATTGGTCGGGGTAACAATCAGCCCCAGCATTTT
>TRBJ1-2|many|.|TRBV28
CASSFMGHLTNYGYTF
TGTGCCAGCAGTTTCATGGGACACCTAACTAACTATGGCTACACCTTC
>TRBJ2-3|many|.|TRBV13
CASSETSTDTQYF
TGTGCCAGCAGCGAGACTAGCACAGATACGCAGTATTTT
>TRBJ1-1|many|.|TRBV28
CASSSDIMNTEAFF
TGTGCCAGCAGTTCGGACATTATGAACACTGAAGCTTTCTTT
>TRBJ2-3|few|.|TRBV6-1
CASSSVEGTDTQYF
TGTGCCAGCAGTAGCGTTGAGGGGACAGATACGCAGTATTTT
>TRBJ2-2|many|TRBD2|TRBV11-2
CASSPSGGASTGELFF
TGTGCCAGCAGCCCGAGCGGGGGGGCGAGCACCGGGGAGCTGTTTTTT
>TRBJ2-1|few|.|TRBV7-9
CASSFTGSLPYNEQFF
TGTGCCAGCAGCTTTACAGGGTCCCTCCCCTACAATGAGCAGTTCTTC
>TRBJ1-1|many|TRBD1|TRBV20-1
CSAPSTGDDTEAFF
TGCAGTGCCCCGAGTACAGGGGACGACACTGAAGCTTTCTTT
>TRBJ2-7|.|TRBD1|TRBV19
CASSTGTGDIPTSYPTYYEQYF
TGTGCCAGTAGTACCGGGACAGGGGATATCCCAACCTCCTATCCCACCTACTACGAGCAGTACTTC
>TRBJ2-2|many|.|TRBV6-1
CASGLDRGEFWGGPTGELFF
TGTGCCAGCGGATTAGACAGGGGAGAGTTTTGGGGAGGGCCCACCGGGGAGCTGTTTTTT
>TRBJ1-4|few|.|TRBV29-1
CSVPEGGEKLFF
TGCAGCGTCCCCGAAGGGGGTGAAAAACTGTTTTTT
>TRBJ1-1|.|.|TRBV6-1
CASISENTEAFF
TGTGCCAGCATATCAGAGAACACTGAAGCTTTCTTT
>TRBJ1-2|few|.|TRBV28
CASRTATYAPYGYTF
TGTGCCAGCCGAACGGCGACCTATGCCCCATATGGCTACACCTTC
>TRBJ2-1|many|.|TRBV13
CASSFQVRNEQFF
TGTGCCAGCAGCTTCCAAGTGCGGAATGAGCAGTTCTTC
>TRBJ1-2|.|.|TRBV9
CASSVGGQGNGYTF
TGTGCCAGCAGCGTGGGAGGGCAGGGCAATGGCTACACCTTC